This T cell receptor beta chain was profiled in a study of PD-L1 blockade in urothelial cancer. The time point denotes: pretreatment peripheral blood. The table came from immunoSEQ multiplex PCR; TCRdb's copy has only in-frame clones and leaves some out. The top ten clones hold 1.5% to 2% of a sample with more than 40,000 clones, around four fifths of them seen once. CDR1 is SNHLY, CDR2 FYNNEI, per germline. The CDR3 covers 15 residues. V gave up 6 bases and J gave up 1 base; unmatched junction bases: 5. V usage is TRBV2 and J usage is TRBJ1-5, with TRBD1 identical over 8 bases. The receptor was derived from a man aged 45-60 years with urothelial cancer. Sequencing was performed on PBMCs, taken around atezolizumab (anti-PD-L1) treatment. This chain's CDR3 is CASRDRVGSNQPQHF. The CDR3 nucleotides are TGTGCCAGCAGGGACAGGGTGGGGAGCAATCAGCCCCAGCATTTT.